This T cell receptor (beta chain) was found in a study of human T cells and chemical hapten exposure. At the level of the study: Mostly female patients had alopecia areata, totalis or universalis.

CDR3 length: 17 amino acids. J gave up 3 bases and V 0 bases, and 5 bases lay outside the gene matches. Germline V CDR1 and CDR2: DFQATT, SNEGSKA (reference sequence). Time point of the sample: patch test 1, 2 weeks after DPC sensitization. Treatment meaning: therapeutic diphenylcyclopropenone sensitization with weekly scalp DPC. Blood, whole and unfractionated, served as the source for total RNA extraction. TCRdb processed the RACE reads anew with MiXCR; each CDR3 protein has one entry. The data show 300,000 to 450,000 distinct CDR3 sequences, about 4.8% seen once. The sample in question was whole blood, obtained in connection with sensitization to the hapten diphenylcyclopropenone (DPC). The chain couples TRBV20-1 to TRBJ2-1; 13 nucleotides match TRBD2. This sequence was found in a woman between 45 and 65 years old with alopecia areata. Some clones in this sample may be carry-over from other donors' samples. The CDR3 protein is CSARDPGLAGLYNEQFF. CDR3 bases: TGCAGTGCTAGAGACCCGGGACTAGCGGGACTCTACAATGAGCAGTTCTTC.